This record covers a single TCR beta chain. No antigen is known for it. Per-base quality was not reported, and no clone a single base away is much larger than it. This record comes from a study of blood T cells in healthy people across ages (dated by TCRdb to between 2014 and 2017). Study-level background: In model experiments, template switching captured about one uniquely barcoded TCR beta cDNA molecule for every two T cells. The study measured age-related changes in TCR beta repertoire diversity using deep sequencing normalized with unique cDNA molecular identifiers. Donors were grouped into four age groups: young (average approximately 16 years), middle-aged (roughly 38), aged (around 60) and long-lived (about 82). To avoid experimental bias, donors of different ages were randomly spread across the sequencing lanes. Using the same blood draw, the study looked at two additional independent replicas of 1 million unique cDNA reads for two donors, one aged 18 to 30 and the other aged 80 or older. What the work shows at the level of the full study, not this receptor alone: Observed TCR beta diversity correlated strongly with the percentage of naive T cells measured by flow cytometry. Estimates of total diversity from one million sequenced T cells were regarded as lower bounds and underestimates. As age increased, observed TCR beta diversity per million T cells dropped in a roughly linear way, and a significant reduction was already evident by age about 36. Donor CMV infection status was unknown, potentially confounding age-related changes in expanded clonotypes. The long-lived group showed more naive CD4+ T cells, fewer expanded clones and increased TCR diversity than the aged group, suggesting age selection. Bulk unsorted PBMC profiling prevented conclusive comparison of naive and antigen-experienced compartments.

From cysteine to phenylalanine, the CDR3 is 16 amino acids long. Only CDR3 DNA remains: 48 bases, in frame from the first base. Germline trimming amounts to 10 bases on V and 5 bases on J, with 17 as the count of junction bases outside the gene matches. The CDR1 and CDR2 encoded by the germline V gene are MNHNS and SASEGT. The roughly 38 donors, aged roughly 6 to 95 years, were systemically healthy Caucasian individuals from Russia. Each donor gave ten milliliters of peripheral blood, collected into EDTA-treated Vacutainer tubes. Ficoll-Paque density-gradient centrifugation was used to isolate PBMCs, with at least 6.5 million per sample. Total RNA, at least 5 micrograms per sample, was extracted from PBMCs with Trizol reagent. For every donor, flow cytometry on a PBMC aliquot measured the percentage of naive CD45RAhigh/CD27high T cells. Library preparation was by 5' RACE. The instrument was an Illumina HiSeq 2500. A second PCR of about 6 to 11 cycles was run with a J-beta primer mix and a sample-barcoded 5' primer. A unique molecular identifier was introduced onto each TCR beta cDNA molecule by a template-switch 5' adaptor carrying 12 random nucleotides. At least 2.5 million CDR3-containing paired-end reads were obtained from each sample. First-strand cDNA synthesis was performed from all RNA using the Mint cDNA synthesis kit, with priming by a TRBC-specific oligonucleotide. Following uracil-DNA glycosylase treatment, all cDNA underwent a first 18-cycle PCR with the universal primers M1SS and BC2_uni_R. In the source study's methods: For normalization, 1 million high-quality reads, each with a distinct molecular identifier, were randomly selected from each sample. Instead of being binned into consensus sequences, reads that shared molecular identifiers were thrown out. MiTCR, set to a Q25 quality threshold and the strictest error-elimination algorithm, was used for CDR3 identification, clonotype clustering and error correction. A nonparametric unseen species model using Euler transformation provided a lower-bound estimate of total TCR beta diversity. The public reads were reprocessed in TCRdb via fastp at Q25 and MiXCR, keeping in-frame beta chains. Rows are unified per CDR3 protein, each entry keeping the most common DNA and genes. The V and J calls and clone size are TCRdb's, not the authors'. Present in this sample are roughly 1.7 million distinct CDR3 sequences, roughly 32% of which were seen just once. The ten most abundant clones make up approximately 10% of the sample.

Source material: blood. The sequence links TRBV6-1 to TRBJ2-5, and TRBD2 matches 9 of the central bases. The sequence was obtained from a woman aged 25 to 39 in good health. Read as DNA, the sequence is TGTGCCACTGAAACAAGACTAGCGGATCGTACGGAGACCCAGTACTTC. This is translated as CATETRLADRTETQYF.